Shown below are 29 T cell receptor beta chains from a single sample sequenced in a study of a mutant IDH1 vaccine in newly diagnosed glioma (dated by TCRdb to the early 2020s). The library was obtained by the immunoSEQ multiplex PCR assay. TCRdb holds this immuneACCESS table with in-frame rearrangements only. Some clones are missing; in checked studies, unresolved V genes explain under half, and the rest has no known cause. The sample table records around 89,000 clones; about four fifths of these occur just once. Under 8% of the sample lies in the top ten. Per the publication, the time point label means: baseline, week 1 (first vaccination visit). Read against the paper, the sample's treatment or condition label means: pre-vaccination baseline after standard-of-care therapy. Source: PBMCs, taken from a glioma patient treated with radiotherapy, temozolomide or both. Source of these receptors: a woman aged 45 to 65 with glioma.

The CDR3 loop is CASSFGTGAFF. CDR3 sequence (DNA): TGTGCCAGTAGTTTTGGGACAGGAGCTTTCTTT. The rearrangement joins TRBV19 to TRBJ1-1, with 8 bases matching TRBD1. This CDR3 is built from 11 residues. In germline, CDR1 is LNHDA, CDR2 SQIVND (reference sequence). Losses at the gene ends were 5 bases for V and 10 bases for J; bases not matched to a gene: 3. The whole variable domain, filled in from reference TRBV19 and TRBJ1-1, reads DGGITQSPKYLFRKEGQNVTLSCEQNLNHDAMYWYRQDPGQGLRLIYYSQIVNDFQKGDIAEGYSVSREKKESFPLTVTSAQKNPTAFYLCASSFGTGAFFGQGTRLTVV.

The V call is TRBV10-3, the J call TRBJ2-5, with D possibly TRBD2 on 6 matching bases. Deletions cut 6 bases from V and 2 bases from J, with 10 bases between. Germline CDR1 and CDR2: ENHRY and SYGVKD. The CDR3 contains 13 residues. CDR3 bases: TGTGCCATCAGGGGACTGAATCAAGAGACCCAGTACTTC. This translates into CAIRGLNQETQYF.

The chain employs TRBV7-9 and TRBJ2-7; D is tentatively TRBD1 or TRBD2 (5 bases each). The germline gives CDR1 SEHNR, CDR2 FQNEAQ (reference sequence). The length of the CDR3 is 15 residues. Trimming removed 3 bases from V and 1 base from J, with 13 bases in between. This CDR3 reads CASSLVGTPSYEQYF. The CDR3 bases are TGTGCCAGCAGCTTGGTCGGGACGCCTTCCTACGAGCAGTACTTC.

V is TRBV19 and J is TRBJ1-5; 7 bases line up with TRBD1. Germline trimming cut 7 bases from V and 6 bases from J; bases unmatched to any gene: 15. CDR1 and CDR2 (germline): LNHDA, SQIVND (reference sequence). This CDR3 contains 16 residues. CDR3 sequence (DNA): TGTGCCAGTAACCGAAGGACAGGTGGAATCCCTCAGCCCCAGCATTTT. Protein: CASNRRTGGIPQPQHF.

The count of this clone is one. It is unclear where the CDR3 begins or ends on the DNA, so no DNA is shown, and the CDR3 is as TCRdb lists it. The V call is TRBV21-1, the J call TRBJ2-7; the table names TRBD2, a call not compared with the DNA. TRBV21-1 is a recognized pseudogene. The CDR3 is 15 amino acids in total, end residues counted. The CDR3 loop reads CASSKFGRGSGEQYF.

The rearrangement links TRBV19 to TRBJ1-4, with TRBD1 as a possible D gene (6 bases). The CDR3 spans 16 residues. Looked up from germline, CDR1 is LNHDA and CDR2 is SQIVND (reference sequence). V gave up 4 bases and J gave up 6 bases, with 18 bases separating them. For the CDR3, the DNA is TGTGCCAGTAGTAAGAGACCGGGACATACGGATGAAAAACTGTTTTTT. Protein sequence: CASSKRPGHTDEKLFF.

This clone was observed a handful of times. The chain recombines TRBV4-1 with TRBJ1-2, with D possibly matching TRBD1 (6 bases). The CDR3 extends over 15 amino acids. Trimming took 2 bases from V and 6 from J, leaving 16 bases between them. Germline V gives CDR1 MGHRA, CDR2 YSYEKL. The CDR3 DNA sequence: TGCGCCAGCAGCCAATACAACAGGGTGCAGGATGGCTACACCTTC. It specifies CASSQYNRVQDGYTF.

The chain has TRBV7-6 and TRBJ1-1; the D gene is possibly TRBD1 (5 bases). V was trimmed by 5 bases and J by 6 bases, leaving 22 bases between them. CDR1 SGHVS and CDR2 FNYEAQ come from the germline V gene. The CDR3 length is 16 residues. CDR3 residues: CASSPAHTQKGAEAFF. The CDR3 DNA sequence: TGTGCCAGCAGCCCAGCACACACCCAGAAAGGGGCTGAAGCTTTCTTT.

The genes are TRBV2 and TRBJ2-7, with 9 bases fitting TRBD1. The CDR3 is 14 residues long. Trimming cost V 6 bases and J 6 bases; bases outside gene matches: 9. Germline V gene sequence: CDR1 SNHLY, CDR2 FYNNEI. The chain's CDR3 is CASRKGQGNGEQYF. In DNA form, the CDR3 reads TGTGCCAGCAGGAAGGGACAGGGTAATGGCGAGCAGTACTTC.

The chain carries TRBV5-1 and TRBJ2-7; possibly TRBD1 for D (6 bases). Germline V gene lookup returns CDR1 SGHRS and CDR2 YFSETQ. The CDR3 is 13 amino acids. Trimming shortened V by 2 bases and J by 6 bases, and 12 bases separated the two germline ends. The CDR3 region is CASSLTGSPEQYF. CDR3 DNA: TGCGCCAGCAGCTTAACAGGGTCCCCCGAGCAGTACTTC.

The rearrangement joins TRBV11-2 to TRBJ2-7; TRBD2 matches at 8 bases. Germline V lookup: CDR1 SGHAT, CDR2 FQNNGV. The CDR3 has 15 amino acids. Trimming at V came to 1 base and at J to 4 bases, leaving 6 bases not matched to a gene. The CDR3, as DNA: TGTGCCAGCAGCTTAGGACGGGGGGGAATATACGAGCAGTACTTC. Protein: CASSLGRGGIYEQYF.

As to this clone: This sample also contains other DNA sequences that code for the same CDR3. The genes are TRBV6-1 and TRBJ2-7; D is ambiguous. V shed 5 bases and J shed 1 base, with 12 bases lying between them. Germline values: CDR1 MNHNS, CDR2 SASEGT. The CDR3 is made up of 14 amino acids. CDR3 DNA: TGTGCCAGCAGTCTAGGCCCCGCTTCCTACGAGCAGTACTTC. Residues: CASSLGPASYEQYF.

The chain uses TRBV6-5 and TRBJ2-7, with 11 bases that match TRBD2. The germline V gene has CDR1 MNHEY and CDR2 SVGAGI. V was clipped by 4 bases and J by 0 bases; unmatched bases: 5. The CDR3 is made up of 16 amino acids. As DNA, the CDR3 is TGTGCCAGCAGTTCCCGACTAGCGGGACTCTCCTACGAGCAGTACTTC. Translated: CASSSRLAGLSYEQYF.

This chain links TRBV30 with TRBJ2-3; 9 bases are a match to TRBD1. The CDR3 loop spans 15 amino acids. CDR1 and CDR2 from the germline V gene are GTSNPN and SVGIG (reference sequence). Germline trimming cut 2 bases from V and 0 bases from J; bases unmatched to any gene: 3. CDR3 nucleotide sequence: TGTGCCTGGAGTTCGACAGGGGGTAGCACAGATACGCAGTATTTT. Protein product: CAWSSTGGSTDTQYF. The full variable domain, in which reference TRBV30 and TRBJ2-3 provide the parts outside the CDR3, is SQTIHQWPATLVQPVGSPLSLECTVEGTSNPNLYWYRQAAGRGLQLLFYSVGIGQISSEVPQNLSASRPQDRQFILSSKKLLLSDSGFYLCAWSSTGGSTDTQYFGPGTRLTVL.

The chain uses TRBV18 and TRBJ1-5; D uncertain. The V gene's germline CDR1 is KGHSH and CDR2 LQKENI. Trimming removed 1 base from V and 2 bases from J, with 12 bases in between. This CDR3 contains 16 residues. The CDR3 DNA sequence: TGTGCCAGCTCACCACAAGGGCGGATCGGCAATCAGCCCCAGCATTTT. Translated, it gives CASSPQGRIGNQPQHF.

The chain joins TRBV7-9 to TRBJ2-7, with D uncertain. The CDR3 sequence is 11 residues long. The germline V gene has CDR1 SEHNR and CDR2 FQNEAQ (reference sequence). Trimming removed 7 bases from V and 6 bases from J, with 10 bases in between. The CDR3, as DNA: TGTGCCAGCACCGCCGGGCTCGAGCAGTACTTC. Residues: CASTAGLEQYF.

The chain couples TRBV6-6 to TRBJ1-1; D remains ambiguous. The V gene's germline CDR1 is MNHNY and CDR2 SVGAGI (reference sequence). The V and J ends lost 4 bases and 1 base respectively, with 1 base between them. This CDR3 comprises 11 residues. The CDR3 spells CASSSNTEAFF. The CDR3 DNA follows: TGTGCCAGCAGTTCGAACACTGAAGCTTTCTTT.

The chain employs TRBV4-3 and TRBJ1-2, with TRBD1 as a possible D gene (5 bases). V was clipped by 0 bases and J by 5 bases, with 19 bases between them. Germline assignment: CDR1 LGHNA and CDR2 YSLEER. The CDR3 has 17 amino acids. CDR3: CASSQEISFTGPYGYTF. The CDR3 DNA sequence: TGCGCCAGCAGCCAAGAAATATCCTTCACAGGCCCATATGGCTACACCTTC.

The CDR3 sequence is CASSLANPPGSHEQYF. In DNA form, the CDR3 reads TGTGCCAGCAGCTTAGCAAACCCTCCAGGGTCCCACGAGCAGTACTTC. The rearrangement uses TRBV7-9 and TRBJ2-7, with a tentative D call TRBD1 (5 bases). There are 16 residues in the CDR3. Germline CDR1 is SEHNR and CDR2 is FQNEAQ (reference sequence). V was trimmed by 0 bases and J by 5 bases, leaving 17 bases between them.

V usage is TRBV9 and J usage is TRBJ2-5; TRBD2 agrees at 9 bases. The junction had 11 bases not matched to a gene; V was cut back by 3 bases and J by 2 bases. From germline, CDR1 is SGDLS and CDR2 YYNGEE. CDR3 length: 17 amino acids. The CDR3 reads CASSASPRLAAQETQYF. CDR3 DNA: TGTGCCAGCAGCGCCTCTCCCCGACTAGCGGCACAAGAGACCCAGTACTTC.

The chain combines TRBV5-4 with TRBJ1-5, with D unclear. Trimming removed 0 bases from V and 0 bases from J, with 7 bases in between. CDR1 is SGHNT and CDR2 is YYREEE in the germline V gene (reference sequence). There are 15 residues in the CDR3. The CDR3 reads CASSLAGSSNQPQHF. The CDR3 DNA reads TGTGCCAGCAGCTTGGCCGGGAGTAGCAATCAGCCCCAGCATTTT.

The chain uses TRBV4-1 and TRBJ2-7, with 9 bases that match TRBD1. CDR1 and CDR2 from the germline V gene are MGHRA and YSYEKL. Unmatched junction bases numbered 4, after V lost 5 bases and J lost 5 bases. The CDR3 totals 13 residues. CDR3: CASSYDRGDEQYF. For the CDR3, the DNA is TGCGCCAGCAGCTACGACAGGGGGGACGAGCAGTACTTC.

V usage is TRBV9 and J usage is TRBJ2-7; D unresolved. The germline gives CDR1 SGDLS, CDR2 YYNGEE. The CDR3 covers 13 residues. V dropped 0 bases and J dropped 2 bases, with 6 bases sitting between them. The CDR3 DNA reads as TGTGCCAGCAGCGTAGGAGACACCTACGAGCAGTACTTC. Its protein product is CASSVGDTYEQYF.

This clone has a single count. V and J are TRBV5-1 and TRBJ1-2, with 8 bases matching TRBD1. The CDR3 is 14 residues long. Germline V CDR1 and CDR2: SGHRS, YFSETQ. V was clipped by 5 bases and J by 2 bases; unmatched bases: 5. The CDR3 nucleotides read TGCGCCAGCAGTCGGGACAGGAACAACTATGGCTACACCTTC. It yields the protein CASSRDRNNYGYTF.

The V gene is TRBV4-1, the J gene TRBJ2-3; TRBD1 matches at 9 bases. The V segment lost 3 bases and the J segment 3 bases; nucleotides outside the gene matches: 4. The CDR3 loop spans 15 amino acids. Germline-derived CDR1 and CDR2 are MGHRA and YSYEKL. The CDR3 DNA reads as TGCGCCAGCAGCCAGACAGGGGGAGGGACAGATACGCAGTATTTT. Residues: CASSQTGGGTDTQYF.

This chain links TRBV5-1 with TRBJ1-4; D may be TRBD1 (6 bases). The CDR3 loop spans 15 amino acids. Trimming took off 5 bases at V and 5 bases at J, with 16 bases between the two ends. CDR1 is SGHRS, CDR2 YFSETQ, per germline. In DNA form, the CDR3 reads TGCGCCAGCAGGGGGGCCACCTCTGGGAATGAAAAACTGTTTTTT. Translation gives CASRGATSGNEKLFF.

This clone turned up a few times. V and J are TRBV18 and TRBJ2-1, with D possibly matching TRBD2 (5 bases). CDR1 is KGHSH and CDR2 is LQKENI in the germline V gene. The CDR3 is 16 amino acids. Trimming left V 0 bases short and J 0 bases short, with 9 bases between. The CDR3 DNA is TGTGCCAGCTCACCACCTCAGCGGTACTCCTACAATGAGCAGTTCTTC. Translating gives CASSPPQRYSYNEQFF.

This chain joins TRBV6-4 and TRBJ2-2, with D unclear. V lost 0 bases and J lost 5, with 7 bases in between. The CDR3 sequence is 14 residues long. The germline V gene has CDR1 MRHNA and CDR2 SNTAGT. The CDR3 reads CASSDSKLTGELFF. The CDR3 DNA sequence: TGTGCCAGCAGTGACTCGAAGCTAACCGGGGAGCTGTTTTTT.

V usage is TRBV5-1 and J usage is TRBJ2-7; D may match TRBD1 or TRBD2 (5 bases each). V lost 0 bases and J lost 7, with 11 bases in between. The CDR3 loop spans 13 amino acids. The germline V gene has CDR1 SGHRS and CDR2 YFSETQ. The CDR3 protein is CASSLEGWREQYF. CDR3 bases: TGCGCCAGCAGCTTGGAGGGGTGGAGGGAGCAGTACTTC.